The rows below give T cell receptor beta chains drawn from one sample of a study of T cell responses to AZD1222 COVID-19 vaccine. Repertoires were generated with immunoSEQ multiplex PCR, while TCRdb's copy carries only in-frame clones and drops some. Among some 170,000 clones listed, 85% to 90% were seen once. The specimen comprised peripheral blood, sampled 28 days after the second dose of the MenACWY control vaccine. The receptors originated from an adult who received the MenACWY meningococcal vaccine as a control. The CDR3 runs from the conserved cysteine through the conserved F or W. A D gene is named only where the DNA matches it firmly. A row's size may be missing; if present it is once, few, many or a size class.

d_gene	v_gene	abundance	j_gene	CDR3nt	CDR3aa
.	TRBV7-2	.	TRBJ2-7	TGTGCCAGCAGCTTAACAGCGGCGGGACAGTACTTC	CASSLTAAGQYF
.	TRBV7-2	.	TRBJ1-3	TGTGCCAGCAGCTTAGAGACTGGCAGGGGCGCACGAAACACCATATATTTT	CASSLETGRGARNTIYF
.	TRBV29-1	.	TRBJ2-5	TGCAGCGTAGAACAGGGTAGGGAGACCCAGTACTTC	CSVEQGRETQYF
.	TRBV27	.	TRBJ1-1	TGTGCCAGCAGTGGGTTGGGCACTGAAGCTTTCTTT	CASSGLGTEAFF
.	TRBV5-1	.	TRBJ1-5	TGCGCCAGCAGCTTGGGGCTTGCCGATCAGCCCCAGCATTTT	CASSLGLADQPQHF
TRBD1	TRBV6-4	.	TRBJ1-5	TGTGCCAGCAGTGACCGACCGGGACAGGGATTCGATCAGCCCCAGCATTTT	CASSDRPGQGFDQPQHF
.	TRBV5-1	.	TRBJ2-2	TGCGCCAGCAGGAAGGAAGGAAAAGGGGGCACCGGGGAGCTGTTTTTT	CASRKEGKGGTGELFF
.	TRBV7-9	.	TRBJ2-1	TGTGCCAGCAGCTCCCCTTGGGGGGGCGACAATGAGCAGTTCTTC	CASSSPWGGDNEQFF
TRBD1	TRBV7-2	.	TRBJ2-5	TGTGCCAGCAGCCTCGACAGGGTCGAGACCCAGTACTTC	CASSLDRVETQYF
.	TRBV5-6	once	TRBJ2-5	TGTGCCAGCAGCTTCGAGGGGGAGACCCAGTACTTC	CASSFEGETQYF
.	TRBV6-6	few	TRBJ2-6	TGTGCCAGCAGTCTCGTACAGGGTTTAGGCGCTGGGGCCAACGTCCTGACTTTC	CASSLVQGLGAGANVLTF
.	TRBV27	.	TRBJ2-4	TGTGCCAGAGGGACCGGGATCCCAAACATTCAGTACTTC	CARGTGIPNIQYF
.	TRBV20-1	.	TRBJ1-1	TGCAGTGCTAGTAGTGGGTATTGGAACACTGAAGCTTTCTTT	CSASSGYWNTEAFF
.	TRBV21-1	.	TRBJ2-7	TGTGCCAGCAGCAAATATTACGGCAGGGGAGACGAGCAGTACTTC	CASSKYYGRGDEQYF
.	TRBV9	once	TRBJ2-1	TGTGCCAGCAGCCCCCGCCCCTCCAGGGATGAGCAGTTCTTC	CASSPRPSRDEQFF
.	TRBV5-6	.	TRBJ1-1	TGTGCCAGCAACATTCAGGGCAGCACTGAAGCTTTCTTT	CASNIQGSTEAFF
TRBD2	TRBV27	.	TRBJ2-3	TGTGCCAGCAGTCCATACCGGGACTATACAGATACGCAGTATTTT	CASSPYRDYTDTQYF
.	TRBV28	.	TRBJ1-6	TGTGCCAGCAGTATCGATTCACCCCTCCACTTT	CASSIDSPLHF
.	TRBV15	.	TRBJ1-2	TGTGCCACCAGCAGAGATTCCGGCTCCATAAACTATGGCTACACCTTC	CATSRDSGSINYGYTF
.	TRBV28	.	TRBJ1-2	TGTGCCAGCGGCTTCCAGCGAGGGGCGTCCAACTATGGCTACACCTTC	CASGFQRGASNYGYTF
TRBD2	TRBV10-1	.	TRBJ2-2	TGCGCCAGCAGTGACGGGACTATCAACACCGGGGAGCTGTTTTTT	CASSDGTINTGELFF
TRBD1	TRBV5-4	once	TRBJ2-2	TGTGCCAGCAGCCCCGCCGCTCCGGGACAGGGGGCCGGGGAGCTGTTTTTT	CASSPAAPGQGAGELFF
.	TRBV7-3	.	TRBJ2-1	TGTGCCAGCAGGAAATCAGGGGGGGACCAAAGCTCCTACAATGAGCAGTTCTTC	CASRKSGGDQSSYNEQFF
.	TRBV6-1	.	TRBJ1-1	TGTGCCAGCAGAGGGCAGAACGTGCCGACTGAAGCTTTCTTT	CASRGQNVPTEAFF
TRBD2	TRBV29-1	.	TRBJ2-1	TGCAGCGGCGGACTAGCGGGAGGGCGAAGGGCGTTCTTC	CSGGLAGGRRAFF
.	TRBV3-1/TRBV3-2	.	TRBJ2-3	TGTGCCAGCAGCCAAGCCCGACGAAGACTCGGGTGGGCAGATACGCAGTATTTT	CASSQARRRLGWADTQYF
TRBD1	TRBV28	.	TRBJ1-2	TGTGCATCCTGGAAGGGGGCTATCTATGGCTACACCTTC	CASWKGAIYGYTF
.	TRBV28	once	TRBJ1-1	TGTGCCAGCAGTTTACCAGAACAGGTTGAAGCTTTCTTT	CASSLPEQVEAFF
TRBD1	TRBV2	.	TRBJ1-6	TGTGCCAGCAGTGTTCAACCTCCGGGACAGAATTCACCCCTCCACTTT	CASSVQPPGQNSPLHF
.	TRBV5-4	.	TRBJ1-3	TGTGCCAGCAGCCCTACAGGGTCTGGAAACACCATATATTTT	CASSPTGSGNTIYF
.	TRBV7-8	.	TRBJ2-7	TGTGCCAGCAGCCTCAGGAAGTACGAGCAGTACTTC	CASSLRKYEQYF
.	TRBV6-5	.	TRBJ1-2	TGTGCCAGCCGAGGGGGAGCGCAGGGCTATGGCTACACCTTC	CASRGGAQGYGYTF
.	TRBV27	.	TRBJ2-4	TGTGCCAGCAGGACACTAGCCAAAAACATTCAGTACTTC	CASRTLAKNIQYF
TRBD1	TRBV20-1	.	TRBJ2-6	TGCAGTGCTAGTTCCGGGACAGGGGGCTCTGGGGCCAACGTCCTGACTTTC	CSASSGTGGSGANVLTF
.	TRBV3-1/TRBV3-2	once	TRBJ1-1	TGTGCCAGCAGCCAAGACCCCAGGGCCACTGAAGCTTTCTTT	CASSQDPRATEAFF
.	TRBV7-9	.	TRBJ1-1	TGTGCCAGCAGCTTAGCAGAGGTCGTAATTGAGAACACTGAAGCTTTCTTT	CASSLAEVVIENTEAFF
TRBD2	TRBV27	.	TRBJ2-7	TGTGCCAGCAGTTTACTAGCGGGAGTGGGATCCTACGAGCAGTACTTC	CASSLLAGVGSYEQYF
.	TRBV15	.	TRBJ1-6	TGTGCCACCAGCAGAGATCGTGGGGTCTGGGTTTCACCCCTCCACTTT	CATSRDRGVWVSPLHF
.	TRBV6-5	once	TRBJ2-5	TGTGCCAGCAGTCGAGTGGGGCGAGAGACCCAGTACTTC	CASSRVGRETQYF
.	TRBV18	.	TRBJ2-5	TGTGCCAGCTCACCACTGAGCGGAGTCCTAGAGAAGACCCAGTACTTC	CASSPLSGVLEKTQYF
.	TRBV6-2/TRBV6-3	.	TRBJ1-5	TGTGCCAGCAGTTACTCGGTACTGGATCAGCCCCAGCATTTT	CASSYSVLDQPQHF
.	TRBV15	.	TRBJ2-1	TGTGCCACCACAAAGAGAAGTGGGGCGGGCGAGCAGTTCTTC	CATTKRSGAGEQFF
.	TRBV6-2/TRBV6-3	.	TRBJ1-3	TGTGCCAGCAGTTTCGGACTGCGAAACACCATATATTTT	CASSFGLRNTIYF
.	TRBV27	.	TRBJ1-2	TGTGCCAGCAGCACGGGGCAACGATATGGCTACACCTTC	CASSTGQRYGYTF
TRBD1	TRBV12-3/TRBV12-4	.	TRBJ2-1	TGTGCCAGCAGTTTTGTGGGACAGGGTGAGTTCTTC	CASSFVGQGEFF
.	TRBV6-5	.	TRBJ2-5	TGTGCCAGCTCGGGGTACGAGGGATGGGAGACCCAGTACTTC	CASSGYEGWETQYF
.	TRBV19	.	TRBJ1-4	TGTGCCAGTAGTAGTGACATCGGGAATGAAAAACTGTTTTTT	CASSSDIGNEKLFF
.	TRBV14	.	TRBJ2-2	TGTGCCAGCAGCCGCGGGACAGTTCTGAGAACCAACACCGGGGAGCTGTTTTTT	CASSRGTVLRTNTGELFF
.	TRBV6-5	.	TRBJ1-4	TGTGCCAGCAGATTTAATGAAAAACTGTTTTTT	CASRFNEKLFF
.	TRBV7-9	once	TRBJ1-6	TGTGCCAGCAGCTTCGGGGACACAGAGCGTTCACCCCTCCACTTT	CASSFGDTERSPLHF
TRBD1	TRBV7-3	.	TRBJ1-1	TGTGCCAGCAGCTTAGGACAGGGGGTAACTGAAGCTTTCTTT	CASSLGQGVTEAFF
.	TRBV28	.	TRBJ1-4	TGTGCCAGCAGTTTAACCCGTGGGGAGACAACTAATGAAAAACTGTTTTTT	CASSLTRGETTNEKLFF
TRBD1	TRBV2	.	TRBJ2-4	TGTGCCAGCAGCCCCGGGACAGACCGTTTCTACTTC	CASSPGTDRFYF